A selection of T cell receptor beta chains follows, all from one sample in a study of CD8 T cells in Susac syndrome. TCRdb reprocessed the immunoSEQ multiplex PCR reads via MiXCR and lists one record per CDR3 protein. The sample has a few hundred thousand distinct CDR3 sequences, 75% to 85% seen once. Material for sequencing was CD8+ T cells from PBMCs. The receptors come from a human donor with multiple sclerosis. CDR3s include the opening cysteine and the closing phenylalanine or tryptophan. A D gene is named only where the DNA matches it firmly. A clone size is listed for some rows: how often the clone was seen (once, few, many), or a class if it is expanded.

TRBJ2-5	-	TRBV5-6	-	TGTGCCAGCAGCTTGGACTACCAAGAGACCCAGTACTTC	CASSLDYQETQYF
TRBJ2-3	-	TRBV10-2	-	TGCGCCAGCAGTGAGAGGGCCGGTTACACAGATACGCAGTATTTT	CASSERAGYTDTQYF
TRBJ2-1	-	TRBV5-4	-	TGTGCCAGCAGCGCAGGGCACAATGAGCAGTTCTTC	CASSAGHNEQFF
TRBJ1-2	-	TRBV2	-	TGTGCCAGCAGTGAATGGGAAGGCAGGGCTAACTATGGCTACACCTTC	CASSEWEGRANYGYTF
TRBJ2-1	-	TRBV28	-	TGTGCCAGCAGAGATATGGGTGAGCAGTTCTTC	CASRDMGEQFF
TRBJ2-7	-	TRBV28	-	TGTGCCAGCAGTTTGTTAGAGGGGGAGGTCGCCTACGAGCAGTACTTC	CASSLLEGEVAYEQYF
TRBJ2-1	-	TRBV6-2/TRBV6-3	-	TGTGCCAGCAGTGCTACAGAGATCCCCTACAATGAGCAGTTCTTC	CASSATEIPYNEQFF
TRBJ2-1	-	TRBV24-1	few	TGTGCCACCTCGGAGAGCTCCTACAATGAGCAGTTCTTC	CATSESSYNEQFF
TRBJ2-7	TRBD1	TRBV29-1	once	TGCAGCGTTGCGGGGACAGGGGTTGGCTACGAGCAGTACTTC	CSVAGTGVGYEQYF
TRBJ2-7	-	TRBV4-3	-	TGCGCCAGCAGCCAAGAGAAGGCGGATAGATACGAGCAGTACTTC	CASSQEKADRYEQYF
TRBJ2-1	TRBD1	TRBV28	-	TGTGCCAGCAGTTTTGGACCCGGGACAGGGTATGAGCAGTTCTTC	CASSFGPGTGYEQFF
TRBJ2-7	-	TRBV27	once	TGTGCCAGCAGTTTGGGGCGGATCCGTTACGAGCAGTACTTC	CASSLGRIRYEQYF
TRBJ2-3	-	TRBV4-3	once	TGCGCCAGCAGCCAAGATCGGGCGGGAAAGTCAGATACGCAGTATTTT	CASSQDRAGKSDTQYF